The clone carrying this T cell receptor (beta chain) was detected many times. Its antigen is not known. CDR3 regions were amplified by Arm-PCR using iRepertoire HTBI primers to build TCR beta libraries. Each CDR3 protein is one row after TCRdb ran MiXCR on the multiplex PCR reads. The sample lists roughly 610,000 distinct CDR3 sequences, around 15% occurring once. The record originates from a study of regulatory T cells in long-lasting Graves disease. The study's findings and limits: TRBV28, TRBJ1-2 and TRBJ2-5 were favored in persistent disease.

Regarding time point: newly diagnosed GD, antithyroid drugs for less than 3 months. PBMC-derived RNA was used for the TCR library. J gave up 2 bases and V 6 bases, and 10 bases lay outside the gene matches. This CDR3 has 16 amino acids. Germline V gene sequence: CDR1 MNHNS, CDR2 SASEGT. The same data also contributed to another study, on T cells in Graves' hyperthyroidism and ophthalmopathy. That source notes: Patients were aged 18 to 65, had disease duration under 2 months, and had newly diagnosed hyperthyroidism. Diagnoses were made from clinical symptoms, serum measures (thyroxine and TRAb), thyroid ultrasound and orbital computed tomography. Ophthalmopathy prediction by the model preceded onset by a median 6.5 months.

Material: peripheral blood mononuclear cells (PBMCs), obtained at new diagnosis, from a patient treated with antithyroid drugs. The clonotype was recovered from a woman younger than 45 with Graves disease. V gene TRBV6-1 combines with J gene TRBJ2-7; 10 bases fit TRBD2. Here the CDR3 DNA reads TGTGCCAGCAGAAAATTATCGGGACTAGCGACCTACGAGCAGTACTTC. It translates to CASRKLSGLATYEQYF.